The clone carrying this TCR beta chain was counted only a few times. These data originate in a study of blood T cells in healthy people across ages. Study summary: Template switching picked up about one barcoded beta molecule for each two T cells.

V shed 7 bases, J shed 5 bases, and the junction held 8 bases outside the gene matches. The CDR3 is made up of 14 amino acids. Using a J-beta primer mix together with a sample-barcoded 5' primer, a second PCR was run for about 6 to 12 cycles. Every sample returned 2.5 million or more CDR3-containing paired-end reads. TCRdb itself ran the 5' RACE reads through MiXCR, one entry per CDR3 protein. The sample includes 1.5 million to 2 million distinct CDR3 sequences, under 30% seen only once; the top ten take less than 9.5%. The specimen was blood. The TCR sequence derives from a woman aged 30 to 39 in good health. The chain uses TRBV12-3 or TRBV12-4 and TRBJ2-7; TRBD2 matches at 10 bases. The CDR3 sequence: CASKIAGGSHEQYF. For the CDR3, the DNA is TGTGCCAGCAAGATAGCGGGAGGTTCCCACGAGCAGTACTTC.